This T cell receptor beta chain was documented in a study of sequential checkpoint blockade in melanoma. Treatment denoted: randomized to nivolumab then ipilimumab (arm A) or the reverse (arm B). The germline V gene has CDR1 GTSNPN and CDR2 SVGIG (reference sequence). The CDR3 has 15 amino acids. Germline trimming cut 3 bases from V and 4 bases from J; bases unmatched to any gene: 4. Repertoires were generated with immunoSEQ multiplex PCR, while TCRdb's copy carries only in-frame clones and drops some. The table lists more than 9,000 clones, over 75% of them singletons. This TCR was recovered from a human donor with melanoma. Sample: CD8+ T cells sorted from blood (inferred from file names), taken from a patient given nivolumab and ipilimumab in sequence. This rearrangement joins TRBV30 to TRBJ2-6, with 9 positions matching TRBD1. CDR3 loop: CAWRGQGGGANVLTF. CDR3 coding DNA: TGTGCCTGGAGGGGACAGGGAGGAGGGGCCAACGTCCTGACTTTC.